This entry lists 6 T cell receptor beta chains sequenced from one sample in a study of control samples from healthy donors and cancer patients. The assay was immunoSEQ multiplex PCR, and TCRdb's table has in-frame clones only and misses some. This sample yields fewer than 120,000 clones, of which 85% to 90% are seen a single time; roughly 3.5% belongs to the top ten. Sequenced input: PBMCs. The receptors were sampled from an older woman with lung cancer.

J is TRBJ2-7 and V is TRBV2; a possible D gene is TRBD2 (5 bases). The CDR3 contains 12 residues. The V gene's germline CDR1 is SNHLY and CDR2 FYNNEI. Deletions cut 6 bases from V and 4 bases from J, with 10 bases between. In nucleotides, the CDR3 is TGTGCCAGCAGGCGGAGAGGGTACGAGCAGTACTTC. It specifies CASRRRGYEQYF.

V usage is TRBV6-1 and J usage is TRBJ2-5; unclear D gene. This CDR3 is built from 13 residues. V dropped 1 base and J dropped 5 bases, with 8 bases sitting between them. In germline, CDR1 is MNHNS, CDR2 SASEGT. This CDR3 is CASSEGGGETQYF. CDR3 in DNA: TGTGCCAGCAGTGAAGGGGGTGGGGAGACCCAGTACTTC.

V gene TRBV12-5 combines with J gene TRBJ2-1; 8 positions match TRBD2. The V gene's germline CDR1 is LGHNT and CDR2 FRNRAP. The V gene end was trimmed by 1 base and the J gene end by 4 bases; junction bases not matched to a gene: 3. The CDR3 has 15 residues. In DNA form, the CDR3 reads TGTGCTAGTGGTTTGGGGGGACTAGATTACAATGAGCAGTTCTTC. Its translation is CASGLGGLDYNEQFF.

In its sample, this clone was seen a few times. V and J are TRBV18 and TRBJ2-6; D is possibly TRBD1 (5 bases). The CDR3 loop spans 17 amino acids. Germline V lookup: CDR1 KGHSH, CDR2 LQKENI. The V end was cut by 3 bases, the J end by 0 bases, with 12 bases between. The CDR3 DNA is TGTGCCAGCTCACCGGTCAATCAGGGCTCTGGGGCCAACGTCCTGACTTTC. Residues: CASSPVNQGSGANVLTF.

The chain combines TRBV12-3 or TRBV12-4 with TRBJ1-1; D gene unclear. The V end was cut by 7 bases, the J end by 5 bases, with 8 bases between. This CDR3 region has 11 residues. CDR3 sequence (DNA): TGTGCCAGCAAAAAGGTTACTGAAGCTTTCTTT. It yields the protein CASKKVTEAFF.

The chain recombines TRBV10-1 with TRBJ1-3, with D hard to call. The length of the CDR3 is 14 residues. CDR1 is WNHNN and CDR2 is SYGVQD in the germline V gene (reference sequence). V shed 3 bases and J shed 7 bases, with 13 bases lying between them. The CDR3 bases are TGCGCCAGCAGTGACGTGGTCAGCCGGAACACCATATATTTT. Translating gives CASSDVVSRNTIYF.